This T cell receptor beta chain was sequenced in a study of early T cells in non-severe SARS-CoV-2 infection. cDNA molecules, individually, were tagged with unique molecular identifiers. Using its own MiXCR run on the 5' RACE reads, TCRdb lists one record per CDR3 protein. The sample comprises tens of thousands of distinct CDR3 sequences, approximately 10% of which are singletons, and approximately 12% rests with the top ten. The sequence derives from an adult who was a healthcare worker with PCR-confirmed SARS-CoV-2 infection or an uninfected control (not recorded which). Material: whole blood.

CDR3 bases: TGTGCCAGCAGCTTTGACAGGGGATGGACTGAAGCTTTCTTT. It specifies CASSFDRGWTEAFF. V is TRBV7-9 and J is TRBJ1-1; 8 nucleotides agree with TRBD1. CDR1 is SEHNR, CDR2 FQNEAQ, per germline (reference sequence). The V gene end was trimmed by 3 bases and the J gene end by 5 bases; junction bases not matched to a gene: 5. The CDR3 has 14 amino acids.